The rows below give T cell receptor beta chains drawn from one sample of a study of T cell responses to AZD1222 COVID-19 vaccine. Sequencing was performed with immunoSEQ multiplex PCR; in TCRdb, only in-frame clones are kept and a portion is missing. The sample has just under 95,000 clones, 70% to 90% seen once. The sequencing used peripheral blood, collected on day 0 of AZD1222 vaccination. The receptor set was obtained from an adult in good health. Each CDR3 is given with its conserved first and last residue. A D gene is named only where the DNA matches it firmly. A row's size may be missing; if present it is once, few, many or a size class.

clone_size j_call v_call d_call cdr3_aa cdr3_nt
- TRBJ2-2 TRBV19 - CASSIGGSRKVGELFF TGTGCCAGTAGTATTGGCGGATCCAGGAAGGTCGGGGAGCTGTTTTTT
- TRBJ1-3 TRBV6-5 - CASRARTSGNTIYF TGTGCCAGCAGAGCAAGGACCTCTGGAAACACCATATATTTT
- TRBJ1-1 TRBV7-2 - CASSPRFTEAFF TGTGCCAGCAGCCCCCGGTTTACTGAAGCTTTCTTT
- TRBJ2-1 TRBV24-1 - CATSTRVDPSYNEQFF TGTGCCACCTCAACCCGAGTAGATCCCTCCTACAATGAGCAGTTCTTC
- TRBJ1-5 TRBV2 - CASSEGLNQPQHF TGTGCCAGCAGTGAGGGTCTCAATCAGCCCCAGCATTTT
- TRBJ2-7 TRBV28 TRBD1 CASNPLRDRGGNYEQYF TGTGCCAGCAACCCTTTGAGGGACAGGGGGGGAAACTACGAGCAGTACTTC
- TRBJ2-7 TRBV6-5 TRBD1 CASRRGQVMENEQYF TGTGCCAGCAGGCGCGGACAGGTGATGGAGAACGAGCAGTACTTC
- TRBJ2-2 TRBV6-2/TRBV6-3 TRBD2 CASSYSASGLMNTGELFF TGTGCCAGCAGTTACTCGGCTAGCGGGCTCATGAACACCGGGGAGCTGTTTTTT
- TRBJ2-3 TRBV30 TRBD2 CAWSYTSGGAGDTQYF TGTGCCTGGAGCTACACTAGCGGGGGGGCGGGAGATACGCAGTATTTT
- TRBJ2-1 TRBV14 TRBD2 CASSQASGGANEQFF TGTGCCAGCAGCCAAGCTAGCGGGGGGGCGAATGAGCAGTTCTTC
- TRBJ2-5 TRBV9 - CASSVGIGETQYF TGTGCCAGCAGCGTAGGGATCGGGGAGACCCAGTACTTC
- TRBJ2-5 TRBV5-1 - CASSTGTDYQETQYF TGCGCCAGCAGCACCGGGACCGACTACCAAGAGACCCAGTACTTC
- TRBJ2-1 TRBV19 - CASSFHRVLYNEQFF TGTGCCAGTAGTTTCCACAGGGTCCTCTACAATGAGCAGTTCTTC
- TRBJ2-1 TRBV12-5 TRBD1 CASGLVPTGGNEQFF TGTGCTAGTGGTTTGGTCCCGACAGGGGGAAATGAGCAGTTCTTC
- TRBJ2-3 TRBV7-3 - CASSLTLSTDTQYF TGTGCCAGCAGCTTAACGCTAAGCACAGATACGCAGTATTTT
few TRBJ1-1 TRBV11-2 - CASSRLTGSNTEAFF TGTGCCAGCAGCAGATTGACAGGTTCTAACACTGAAGCTTTCTTT
few TRBJ1-1 TRBV7-2 - CASSWGRGRTEAFF TGTGCCAGCAGCTGGGGCCGGGGGCGAACTGAAGCTTTCTTT
- TRBJ1-2 TRBV7-2 TRBD1 CATRTGGKYGYTF TGTGCCACCCGGACAGGCGGTAAATATGGCTACACCTTC
few TRBJ2-1 TRBV4-2 - CASSHEGKRDNEQFF TGTGCCAGCAGCCATGAGGGAAAGAGGGACAATGAGCAGTTCTTC
- TRBJ2-1 TRBV6-5 - CASSLVGHNEQFF TGTGCCAGCAGTTTGGTAGGGCACAATGAGCAGTTCTTC
- TRBJ1-2 TRBV6-1 TRBD1 CASSEEEGASYGYTF TGTGCCAGCAGTGAAGAGGAGGGGGCCTCCTATGGCTACACCTTC
- TRBJ2-7 TRBV30 TRBD2 CAWGRRLAGEQYF TGTGCCTGGGGAAGAAGACTAGCTGGTGAGCAGTACTTC
- TRBJ1-2 TRBV7-9 TRBD1 CASSLPGQPYYGYTF TGTGCCAGCAGCTTACCGGGACAGCCCTACTATGGCTACACCTTC
- TRBJ2-3 TRBV18 - CASSPGRSTDTQYF TGTGCCAGCTCACCCGGGCGAAGCACAGATACGCAGTATTTT
- TRBJ1-2 TRBV30 - CAWSVNWLYGYTF TGTGCCTGGAGTGTTAATTGGTTATATGGCTACACCTTC